This T cell receptor beta chain comes out of a study of T cell responses to AZD1222 COVID-19 vaccine. Across the whole study: Combined were second doses at about 4 or about 12 weeks.

V shed 7 bases and J shed 4 bases, with 16 bases lying between them. This CDR3 comprises 15 residues. About this clone itself: Its cognate antigen is unknown.

General study results and limits: Donors were mostly white British, more females; clonal diversity possibly underestimated.

The data were produced by immunoSEQ multiplex PCR, yet TCRdb's version contains in-frame clones alone and is incomplete. The repertoire holds over 110,000 clones, approximately 92% seen once, with 2.5% to 3.5% in the top ten. Sample: peripheral blood, taken on day 0 of AZD1222 vaccination. The V gene is TRBV23-1, the J gene TRBJ2-2, with D possibly TRBD2 on 6 matching bases. TRBV23-1 is reported as an ORF; its role is uncertain. This receptor was taken from an adult in good health. The CDR3 bases are TGCGCCAGCACGCTTTCGGGGGAGAGCACCGGGGAGCTGTTTTTT. Its translation: CASTLSGESTGELFF.